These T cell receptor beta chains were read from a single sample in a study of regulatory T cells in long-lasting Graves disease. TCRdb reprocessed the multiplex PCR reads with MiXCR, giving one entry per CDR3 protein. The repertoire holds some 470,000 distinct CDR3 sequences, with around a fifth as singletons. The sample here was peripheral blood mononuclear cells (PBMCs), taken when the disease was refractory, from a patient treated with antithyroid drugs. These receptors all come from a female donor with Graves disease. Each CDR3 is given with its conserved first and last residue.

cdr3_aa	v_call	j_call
CATSRDFGTAHEAFF	TRBV15	TRBJ1-1
CASSSTVGGSGNTIYF	TRBV5-1	TRBJ1-3
CASSYAGPAYEQYF	TRBV6-5	TRBJ2-7
CASSQRHTEQYF	TRBV12-3/TRBV12-4	TRBJ2-7
CAISEIATGYEQYF	TRBV10-3	TRBJ2-7
CASSNDGQYQETQYF	TRBV11-1	TRBJ2-5
CATSDSSEEGQETQYF	TRBV24-1	TRBJ2-5
CASSTRGFQPQHF	TRBV28	TRBJ1-5
CASSGTAEAFF	TRBV3-1	TRBJ1-1
CASSVATGGNTIYF	TRBV9	TRBJ1-3
CSVESQGRETQYF	TRBV29-1	TRBJ2-5
CASSPRTGQQFF	TRBV6-1	TRBJ2-1
CASSDRGERGETQYF	TRBV19	TRBJ2-5
CASSFPGQIKGFF	TRBV28	TRBJ2-1
CASSLALGSDRYTF	TRBV7-9	TRBJ1-2
CSVVGNTEAFF	TRBV29-1	TRBJ1-1
CASRPDINYGYTF	TRBV5-1	TRBJ1-2
CASSLSLGPYEQYF	TRBV28	TRBJ2-7
CASSERGTEGYTF	TRBV10-1	TRBJ1-2
CAWRGQGREKLFF	TRBV30	TRBJ1-4
CSVVEGTETQYF	TRBV29-1	TRBJ2-5
CASSWTTGYEQYF	TRBV5-1	TRBJ2-7
CASRQFPTGRQAEGGYTF	TRBV4-2	TRBJ1-2
CASSFTHDEQFF	TRBV5-1	TRBJ2-1
CASSLWGRDTEAFF	TRBV19	TRBJ1-1
CASSYELGPEQYF	TRBV6-2/TRBV6-3	TRBJ2-7
CASSQGRTANTEAFF	TRBV3-1	TRBJ1-1
CASTPGTGFAGELFF	TRBV7-9	TRBJ2-2
CASSPGGKGRNTEAFF	TRBV11-3	TRBJ1-1
CSATEGVEETQYF	TRBV20-1	TRBJ2-5
CASSLWTPNYGYTF	TRBV28	TRBJ1-2
CASSYLTGNPSPLHF	TRBV6-5	TRBJ1-6
CASSLASGTRRAEYEQYF	TRBV7-2	TRBJ2-7
CASSVVVTGYSNQPQHF	TRBV9	TRBJ1-5
CSAREGQGDQPQHF	TRBV20-1	TRBJ1-5
CSARDRIAGGLPTGELFF	TRBV20-1	TRBJ2-2
CASSYSRLAGDEKLFF	TRBV6-5	TRBJ1-4
CASSQTRGSAEALF	TRBV7-9	TRBJ1-1
CASSVEPGENTEAFF	TRBV9	TRBJ1-1
CASSLGDRVNSPLHF	TRBV28	TRBJ1-6
CASSLGTRYYEQYF	TRBV11-2	TRBJ2-7
CASSHRLAGGPGSTYNEQFF	TRBV6-2/TRBV6-3	TRBJ2-1
CASSGQGVTDTQYF	TRBV28	TRBJ2-3